This T cell receptor beta chain is drawn from a study of CD4+ T cells in melanoma. Study results and caveats: CD8+ T cell, macrophage and B cell function reportedly correlated with neoantigen-specific CD4+ T cells. Diverse differentiation states were reported for melanoma neoantigen-specific CD4+ T cells.

Libraries were prepared by immunoSEQ multiplex PCR; TCRdb keeps only in-frame clonotypes and omits some of them. In the table there are about 55,000 clones, 60% to 75% of which are singletons. CDR3 size: 16 residues. Trimming took 5 bases from V and 4 from J; bases not matched to a gene: 12. The germline V gene encodes CDR1 SEHNR and CDR2 FQNEAQ (reference sequence). As for this clone: Its target is not known.

The sample comprised tumor tissue. This chain links TRBV7-9 with TRBJ2-7, with 9 bases matching TRBD2. This clonotype was sampled from a human donor with melanoma. For the CDR3, the DNA is TGTGCCAGCAGCCCGGGGACTAGCTCCGGGCCGTACGAGCAGTACTTC. This sequence encodes CASSPGTSSGPYEQYF.